Presented here are 5 T cell receptor beta chains from one specimen sequenced in a study of T cell repertoires in cytomegalovirus infection. No antigen has been assigned to these receptors. TCRdb itself ran the reads through MiXCR, one entry per CDR3 protein. Among some 500,000 distinct CDR3 sequences listed, 30% to 35% were seen once. The starting material was cultured PBMCs, obtained from culture after CMV antigen stimulation. The receptors were sampled from a human donor in good health (CMV status not recorded). Some clones in this sample may be carry-over from other donors' samples.

CDR3 in amino acids: CASSWARGAGELFF. The CDR3 nucleotides are TGCGCCAGCAGCTGGGCCCGGGGGGCCGGGGAGCTGTTTTTT. This rearrangement joins TRBV5-1 to TRBJ2-2, with TRBD2 identical over 7 bases. Germline V gives CDR1 SGHRS, CDR2 YFSETQ. Trimming at V came to 3 bases and at J to 6 bases, leaving 5 bases not matched to a gene. The CDR3 sequence is 14 residues long.

This clonotype was observed a few times. The rearrangement links TRBV12-3 or TRBV12-4 to TRBJ1-2; perhaps TRBD1 as D (5 bases). Trimming cost V 0 bases and J 7 bases, with 9 bases left between them. This CDR3 region has 13 residues. The CDR3 protein is CASSLATVGGYTF. In DNA, the CDR3 is TGTGCCAGCAGTTTAGCGACAGTCGGTGGCTACACCTTC.

The chain joins TRBV4-1 to TRBJ2-1, with TRBD2 as a possible D gene (5 bases). The CDR3 is 12 amino acids. Germline loops: CDR1 MGHRA, CDR2 YSYEKL. The germline V and J ends were trimmed by 1 base and 9 bases, with 7 bases remaining between them. In DNA form, the CDR3 reads TGCGCCAGCAGCCAAGGTAGCGTTGAGCAGTTCTTC. Its protein is CASSQGSVEQFF.

In its sample, this clonotype was seen a few times. The V and J genes are TRBV7-8 and TRBJ2-3; 7 bases align to TRBD1. Germline V gene sequence: CDR1 SGHVS, CDR2 FQNEAQ. This CDR3 comprises 16 residues. V shed 4 bases, J shed 2 bases, and the junction held 9 bases outside the gene matches. CDR3 residues: CASSSVLGTATDTQYF. As DNA, the CDR3 is TGTGCCAGCAGCTCCGTCCTAGGGACAGCCACAGATACGCAGTATTTT. Combining the CDR3 with reference TRBV7-8 and TRBJ2-3 gives the whole variable domain GAGVSQSPRYKVAKRGQDVALRCDPISGHVSLFWYQQALGQGPEFLTYFQNEAQLDKSGLPSDRFFAERPEGSVSTLKIQRTQQEDSAVYLCASSSVLGTATDTQYFGPGTRLTVL.

This sequence joins TRBV27 and TRBJ1-2; 9 nucleotides align to TRBD1. Germline V gene data show CDR1 as MNHEY and CDR2 as SMNVEV (reference sequence). After removal of 6 bases from V and 5 bases from J, the junction contained 7 bases not matched to a gene. There are 14 residues in the CDR3. CDR3 sequence (DNA): TGTGCCAGCAGAGATACCGGGACAGGGTATGGCTACACCTTC. This gives the protein CASRDTGTGYGYTF.